One and the same sample provided the 26 T cell receptor beta chains below, sequenced in a study of T cells after yellow fever vaccination. TCRdb called the 5' RACE reads again in MiXCR, with one record for every CDR3 protein. The sample has approximately 31,000 distinct CDR3 sequences; roughly a tenth are singletons. The source material was PBMCs, either bulk or a sorted T-cell subset (CD4+, CD8+, memory, or dextramer-sorted; not recorded which), sampled roughly 15 days after the first yellow fever vaccination. The receptors come from a man between 18 and 35 years old who received the YFV17D yellow fever vaccine.

This clonotype has ten or more counts. CDR3: CASSVEGESSGANVLTF. CDR3 coding DNA: TGTGCCAGCAGCGTAGAGGGAGAGAGCTCTGGGGCCAACGTCCTGACTTTC. The V call is TRBV9, the J call TRBJ2-6, with D tentatively TRBD2 (5 bases). Germline-derived CDR1 and CDR2 are SGDLS and YYNGEE. Trimming stripped 0 bases from V and 0 bases from J, with 10 bases between. The CDR3 length is 17 residues.

Many counts were recorded for this clonotype. This chain links TRBV12-3 or TRBV12-4 with TRBJ1-5, with TRBD1 matching 10 bases. Trimming removed 5 bases from V and 2 bases from J; junction bases left unmatched: 9. This CDR3 contains 17 residues. CDR3 sequence reads: CASSLTGGSKGNQPQHF. In DNA, the CDR3 is TGTGCCAGCAGTCTGACAGGGGGCAGCAAGGGCAATCAGCCCCAGCATTTT.

Points on this clonotype: This sequence may be a read error, since a much larger clone differs from it by one base. The chain combines TRBV5-1 with TRBJ2-3; 8 bases line up with TRBD2. The CDR3 has 14 amino acids. V trimming: 6 bases; J trimming: 4 bases; junction bases outside the gene matches: 7. Per the germline V gene, CDR1 is SGHRS and CDR2 is YFSETQ. The CDR3 reads CASIPGLAADTQYF. In nucleotides, the CDR3 is TGCGCCAGCATCCCTGGACTAGCTGCAGATACGCAGTATTTT.

This clonotype was picked up many times. The chain combines TRBV5-8 with TRBJ2-5, with 7 bases that match TRBD2. Germline V gene lookup returns CDR1 SGHTS and CDR2 YDEGEE. Trimming removed 3 bases from V and 1 base from J; junction bases left unmatched: 6. The CDR3 consists of 15 residues. This CDR3 reads CASSWTSRPQETQYF. CDR3 in DNA: TGTGCCAGCAGCTGGACTAGTCGGCCCCAAGAGACCCAGTACTTC.

In its sample, this clonotype was seen many times. V and J are TRBV7-9 and TRBJ2-1; D gene uncertain. This CDR3 is built from 16 residues. Per the germline V gene, CDR1 is SEHNR and CDR2 is FQNEAQ (reference sequence). The V gene lost 1 base and the J gene lost 0 bases, with 10 bases spanning the gap. CDR3 in DNA: TGTGCCAGCAGCTTAGTCTCCCTCAGCTCCTACAATGAGCAGTTCTTC. Residues: CASSLVSLSSYNEQFF.

This clonotype was found a few times. The chain couples TRBV20-1 to TRBJ2-5; 9 bases match TRBD2. Germline V gives CDR1 DFQATT, CDR2 SNEGSKA (reference sequence). This CDR3 is built from 14 residues. V lost 6 bases, J lost 5 bases, and 10 bases stayed unmatched. The CDR3 reads CSAAPSGVGETQYF. For the CDR3, the DNA is TGCAGTGCCGCACCTAGCGGGGTGGGGGAGACCCAGTACTTC.

This clonotype was seen repeatedly, ten times or more. The chain couples TRBV12-3 or TRBV12-4 to TRBJ2-7; TRBD2 is a possible D gene (6 bases). The CDR3 covers 14 residues. V shed 6 bases and J shed 4 bases, with 16 bases lying between them. CDR3: CASSRGGDFYEQYF. The CDR3 bases are TGTGCCAGCAGCCGAGGAGGGGATTTTTACGAGCAGTACTTC.

The sample holds many counts of this clonotype. The chain links TRBV4-3 to TRBJ1-2; D remains ambiguous. CDR1 LGHNA and CDR2 YSLEER come from the germline V gene. This CDR3 contains 14 residues. V was shortened by 1 base and J by 5 bases, with 11 bases between the two germline ends. The chain's CDR3 is CASSQGVGAYGYTF. CDR3 DNA: TGCGCCAGCAGCCAAGGGGTAGGAGCTTATGGCTACACCTTC.

This clonotype was picked up many times. CDR3 coding DNA: TGCAGTGCTAGAGAGGGGGCTTATGGCTACACCTTC. As protein: CSAREGAYGYTF. The rearrangement links TRBV20-1 to TRBJ1-2; TRBD1 is a possible D gene (6 bases). There are 12 residues in the CDR3. V lost 0 bases, J lost 5 bases, and 7 bases lay in between. Germline V lookup: CDR1 DFQATT, CDR2 SNEGSKA (reference sequence).

There are many counts of this clonotype. The chain recombines TRBV19 with TRBJ1-5; D perhaps matches TRBD1 (5 bases). CDR1 and CDR2 from the germline V gene are LNHDA and SQIVND (reference sequence). CDR3 length equals 16 residues. The germline V and J ends were trimmed by 6 bases and 3 bases, with 18 bases remaining between them. Here the CDR3 reads CASSPRGRGLNQPQHF. In nucleotides, the CDR3 is TGTGCCAGTAGCCCCCGCGGGAGGGGCCTCAATCAGCCCCAGCATTTT.

This clonotype was observed at least ten times. The rearrangement uses TRBV12-3 or TRBV12-4 and TRBJ1-2; weak D call: TRBD1 (5 bases). Trimming pared 7 bases from V and 6 bases from J, leaving 12 bases between. This CDR3 spans 12 amino acids. The CDR3 region has the DNA TGTGCCAGCACCCTGGAGGGGAATGGCTACACCTTC. It codes for CASTLEGNGYTF.

Many counts were recorded for this clonotype. The V and J genes are TRBV2 and TRBJ2-7, with a weak D call TRBD1 (5 bases). V gave up 8 bases and J gave up 3 bases, with 14 bases separating them. The CDR3 is 13 residues long. In germline, CDR1 is SNHLY, CDR2 FYNNEI. CDR3 residues: CASGRQGGYEQYV. CDR3 nucleotides: TGTGCCAGCGGACGCCAGGGTGGCTACGAGCAGTACGTC.

This clonotype was found many times. V and J are TRBV18 and TRBJ1-5, with 9 bases fitting TRBD1. With 1 base clipped from V and 2 bases from J, the junction kept 6 bases outside the gene matches. This CDR3 region has 17 residues. CDR1 is KGHSH and CDR2 is LQKENI in the germline V gene. CDR3 loop: CASSPRTGGAGNQPQHF. CDR3 coding DNA: TGTGCCAGCTCACCACGCACAGGGGGCGCGGGCAATCAGCCCCAGCATTTT.

This clonotype was picked up many times. The J gene is TRBJ1-1, the V gene TRBV20-1; D is possibly TRBD1 (5 bases). The CDR3 has 16 residues. The germline V and J ends were trimmed by 3 bases and 4 bases, with 21 bases remaining between them. The germline V gene encodes CDR1 DFQATT and CDR2 SNEGSKA (reference sequence). The DNA of the CDR3 is TGCAGTGCTAGGGGCTTTACCGGGGGACGTGGCACTGAAGCTTTCTTT. This gives the protein CSARGFTGGRGTEAFF.

This clonotype was observed at least ten times. CDR3 sequence reads: CASSEFAANGYTF. The CDR3 DNA sequence: TGTGCCAGCAGTGAATTCGCAGCCAATGGCTACACCTTC. This sequence joins TRBV25-1 and TRBJ1-2, with D uncertain. V lost 1 base and J lost 6, with 9 bases in between. The CDR3 sequence is 13 residues long. Germline V lookup: CDR1 MGHDK, CDR2 SYGVNS.

By share, this clonotype ranks as medium-sized (0.01 to 0.1%). This chain connects TRBV7-9 to TRBJ2-4; maybe TRBD2 (5 bases). This CDR3 has 14 residues. Germline assignment: CDR1 SEHNR and CDR2 FQNEAQ (reference sequence). V lost 2 bases and J lost 1, with 6 bases in between. CDR3 amino acids: CASSLRGAKNIQYF. The CDR3 DNA follows: TGTGCCAGCAGCTTAAGAGGGGCCAAAAACATTCAGTACTTC.

This clonotype has ten or more counts. This sequence joins TRBV24-1 and TRBJ2-1; 8 bases fit TRBD2. The CDR3 runs 14 residues. Unmatched junction bases numbered 6, after V lost 5 bases and J lost 7 bases. Germline CDR1 is KGHDR and CDR2 is SFDVKD. The CDR3 region is CATSGGGYRNEQFF. The CDR3 DNA sequence: TGTGCCACCAGTGGCGGGGGGTATAGGAATGAGCAGTTCTTC.

This clonotype was counted ten times or more. The chain has TRBV24-1 and TRBJ2-3, with D unresolved. The V end was cut by 2 bases, the J end by 1 base, with 12 bases between. The CDR3 sequence is 16 residues long. Germline V lookup: CDR1 KGHDR, CDR2 SFDVKD. The CDR3 reads CATSDSLETGTDTQYF. CDR3 coding DNA: TGTGCCACCAGTGATTCCCTGGAAACAGGCACAGATACGCAGTATTTT.

This clonotype has ten or more counts. J is TRBJ2-3 and V is TRBV5-1, with 10 nucleotides matching TRBD2. CDR1 and CDR2 (germline): SGHRS, YFSETQ. Germline trimming cut 3 bases from V and 2 bases from J; bases unmatched to any gene: 6. This CDR3 is built from 16 residues. This CDR3 is CASSSLAGGNTDTQYF. The CDR3 coding sequence is TGCGCCAGCAGCTCATTAGCGGGGGGAAACACAGATACGCAGTATTTT.

A note on this clonotype: Being one base from a much bigger clone, this may be a read error. The chain links TRBV5-1 to TRBJ2-5; a possible D gene is TRBD2 (5 bases). Trimming shortened V by 0 bases and J by 5 bases, and 8 bases separated the two germline ends. Per germline, CDR1 SGHRS and CDR2 YFSETQ. This CDR3 has 13 residues. CDR3 coding DNA: TGCGCCAGCAGCTTGGGGAGGAATGAGACCCAGTACTTC. The encoded protein is CASSLGRNETQYF.

This clonotype was seen at least ten times. The V gene is TRBV10-3, the J gene TRBJ2-7, with TRBD1 matching over 8 bases. From germline, CDR1 is ENHRY and CDR2 SYGVKD. The CDR3 is 15 amino acids. The ends lost 0 bases at V and 2 bases at J; junction bases unmatched: 3. Written as DNA, the CDR3 is TGTGCCATCAGTGAGTCGGGACAGGCTACCTACGAGCAGTACGTC. Its translation: CAISESGQATYEQYV.

The sample holds many counts of this clonotype. The rearrangement links TRBV29-1 to TRBJ2-3, with 8 nucleotides matching TRBD2. Germline V CDR1 and CDR2: SQVTM, ANQGSEA. With 6 bases clipped from V and 0 bases from J, the junction kept 8 bases outside the gene matches. There are 15 residues in the CDR3. The CDR3 spells CSVPRGGLSTDTQYF. DNA for the CDR3: TGCAGCGTGCCCCGGGGGGGGCTTAGCACAGATACGCAGTATTTT.

As concerns this clonotype: The junction departs from the called germline gene at one end, perhaps through a read error. The rearrangement uses TRBV4-3 and TRBJ2-3; D perhaps matches TRBD1 (5 bases). Germline CDR1 LGHNA, CDR2 YSLEER. The CDR3 sequence is 17 residues long. The DNA of the CDR3 is TGCTCCAGCAGCCAGACCCCCAGGGTAATTAGCACAGATACGCAGTATTTT. This encodes CSSSQTPRVISTDTQYF.

The chain links TRBV20-1 to TRBJ2-3; the D gene could be TRBD1 or TRBD2 (6 bases each). The CDR3 consists of 18 residues. Trimming left V 3 bases short and J 3 bases short, with 25 bases between. CDR1 DFQATT and CDR2 SNEGSKA come from the germline V gene (reference sequence). In DNA form, the CDR3 reads TGCAGTGCTAGGTTACCCGGGTCGGGGGCATGGGTGACAGATACGCAGTATTTT. It is translated as CSARLPGSGAWVTDTQYF.

In this sample, this clonotype turned up many times. The chain combines TRBV6-2 or TRBV6-3 with TRBJ2-1, with D uncertain. V lost 2 bases and J lost 5, with 7 bases in between. Looked up from germline, CDR1 is MNHEY and CDR2 is SVGEGT. The CDR3 is made up of 13 amino acids. The CDR3 bases are TGTGCCAGCAGTTACAGGGAAAACAATGAGCAGTTCTTC. Protein: CASSYRENNEQFF.

This clonotype was recorded many times. The chain joins TRBV11-2 to TRBJ1-2, with D unclear. The CDR3 length is 15 residues. Germline V gene data show CDR1 as SGHAT and CDR2 as FQNNGV. The V end lost 1 base, the J end lost 8 bases, and 17 bases lay between the germline ends. The DNA of the CDR3 is TGTGCCAGCAGCTTAGGACGGAGCGTTCTTTCGGGCTACACCTTC. It is translated as CASSLGRSVLSGYTF.